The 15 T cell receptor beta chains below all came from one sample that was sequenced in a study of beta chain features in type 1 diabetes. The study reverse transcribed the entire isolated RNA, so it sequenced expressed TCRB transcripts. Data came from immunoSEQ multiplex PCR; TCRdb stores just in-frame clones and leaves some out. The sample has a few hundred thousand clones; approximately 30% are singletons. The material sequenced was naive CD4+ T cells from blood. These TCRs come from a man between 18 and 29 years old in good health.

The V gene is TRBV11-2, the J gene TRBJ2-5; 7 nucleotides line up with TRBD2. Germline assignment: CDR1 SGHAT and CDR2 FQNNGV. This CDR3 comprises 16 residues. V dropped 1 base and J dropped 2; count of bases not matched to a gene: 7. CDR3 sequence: CASSLAPGGGQETQYF. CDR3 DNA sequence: TGTGCCAGCAGCTTAGCCCCTGGGGGAGGGCAAGAGACCCAGTACTTC. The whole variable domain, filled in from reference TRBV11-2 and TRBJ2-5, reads EAGVAQSPRYKIIEKRQSVAFWCNPISGHATLYWYQQILGQGPKLLIQFQNNGVVDDSQLPKDRFSAERLKGVDSTLKIQPAKLEDSAVYLCASSLAPGGGQETQYFGPGTRLLVL.

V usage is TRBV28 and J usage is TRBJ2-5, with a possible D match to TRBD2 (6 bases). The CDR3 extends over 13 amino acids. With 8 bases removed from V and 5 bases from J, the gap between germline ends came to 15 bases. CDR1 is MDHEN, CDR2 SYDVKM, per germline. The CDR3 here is CASLVGAGETQYF. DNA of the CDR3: TGTGCCAGCCTCGTAGGGGCGGGGGAGACCCAGTACTTC.

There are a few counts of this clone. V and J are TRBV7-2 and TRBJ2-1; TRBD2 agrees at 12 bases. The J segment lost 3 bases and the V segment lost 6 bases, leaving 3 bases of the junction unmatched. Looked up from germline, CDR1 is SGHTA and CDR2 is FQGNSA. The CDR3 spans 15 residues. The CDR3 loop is CASRTTSGSYNEQFF. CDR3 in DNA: TGTGCCAGCAGGACGACTAGCGGGAGCTACAATGAGCAGTTCTTC. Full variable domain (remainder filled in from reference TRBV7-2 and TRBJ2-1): GAGVSQSPSNKVTEKGKDVELRCDPISGHTALYWYRQSLGQGLEFLIYFQGNSAPDKSGLPSDRFSAERTGGSVSTLTIQRTQQEDSAVYLCASRTTSGSYNEQFFGPGTRLTVL.

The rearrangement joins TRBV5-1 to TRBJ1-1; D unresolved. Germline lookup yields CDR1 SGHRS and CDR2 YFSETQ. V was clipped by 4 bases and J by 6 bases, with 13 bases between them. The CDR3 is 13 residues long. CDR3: CASSQTRRAEAFF. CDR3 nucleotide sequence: TGCGCCAGCAGCCAGACTCGGCGGGCTGAAGCTTTCTTT.

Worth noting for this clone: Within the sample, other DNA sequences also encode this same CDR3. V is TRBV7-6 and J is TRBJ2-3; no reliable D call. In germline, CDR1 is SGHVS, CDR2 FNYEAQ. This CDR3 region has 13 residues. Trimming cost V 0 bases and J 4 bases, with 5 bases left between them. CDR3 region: CASSLAVADTQYF. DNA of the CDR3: TGTGCCAGCAGCTTAGCGGTGGCAGATACGCAGTATTTT.

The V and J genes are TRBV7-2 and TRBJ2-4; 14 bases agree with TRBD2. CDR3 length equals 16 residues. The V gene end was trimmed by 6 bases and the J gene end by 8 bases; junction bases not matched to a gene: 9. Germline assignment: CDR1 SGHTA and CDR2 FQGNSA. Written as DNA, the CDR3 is TGTGCCAGCAGGGGTGGGACTAGCGGGAGCCCGGACATTCAGTACTTC. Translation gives CASRGGTSGSPDIQYF. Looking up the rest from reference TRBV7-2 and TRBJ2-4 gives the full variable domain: GAGVSQSPSNKVTEKGKDVELRCDPISGHTALYWYRQSLGQGLEFLIYFQGNSAPDKSGLPSDRFSAERTGGSVSTLTIQRTQQEDSAVYLCASRGGTSGSPDIQYFGAGTRLSVL.

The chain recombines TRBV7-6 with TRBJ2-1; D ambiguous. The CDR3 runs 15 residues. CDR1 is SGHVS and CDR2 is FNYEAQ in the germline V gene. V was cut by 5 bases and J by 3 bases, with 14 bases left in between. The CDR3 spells CASSQEGSYYNEQFF. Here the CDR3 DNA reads TGTGCCAGCAGCCAAGAAGGATCATACTACAATGAGCAGTTCTTC.

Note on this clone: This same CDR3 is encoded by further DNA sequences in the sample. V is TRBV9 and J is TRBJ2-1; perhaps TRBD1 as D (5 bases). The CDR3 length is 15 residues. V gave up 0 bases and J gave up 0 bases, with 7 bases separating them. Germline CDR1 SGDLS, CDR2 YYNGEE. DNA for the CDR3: TGTGCCAGCAGCGTAGGGGGCCCCTCCTACAATGAGCAGTTCTTC. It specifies CASSVGGPSYNEQFF.

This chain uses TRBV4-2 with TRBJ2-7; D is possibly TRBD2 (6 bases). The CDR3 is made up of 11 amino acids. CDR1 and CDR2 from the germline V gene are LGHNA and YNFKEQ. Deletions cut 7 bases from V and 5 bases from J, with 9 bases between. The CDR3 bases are TGTGCCAGCACGACGGGGGACGAGCAGTACTTC. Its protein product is CASTTGDEQYF.

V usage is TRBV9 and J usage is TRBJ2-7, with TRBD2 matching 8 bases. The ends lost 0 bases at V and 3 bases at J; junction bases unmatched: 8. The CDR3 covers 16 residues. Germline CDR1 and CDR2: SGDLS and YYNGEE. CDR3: CASSVATGGRYYEQYF. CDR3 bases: TGTGCCAGCAGCGTAGCTACGGGGGGGCGTTACTACGAGCAGTACTTC.

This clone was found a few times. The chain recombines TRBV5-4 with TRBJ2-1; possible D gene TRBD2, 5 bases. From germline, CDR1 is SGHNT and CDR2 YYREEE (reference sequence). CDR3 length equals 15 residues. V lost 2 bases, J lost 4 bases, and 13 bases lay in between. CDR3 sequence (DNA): TGTGCCAGCAGCTTAGACTATCTCTATTACAATGAGCAGTTCTTC. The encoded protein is CASSLDYLYYNEQFF.

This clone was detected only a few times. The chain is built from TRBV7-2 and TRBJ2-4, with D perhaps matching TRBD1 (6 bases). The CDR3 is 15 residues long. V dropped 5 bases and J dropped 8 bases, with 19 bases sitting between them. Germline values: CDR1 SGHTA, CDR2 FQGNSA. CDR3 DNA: TGTGCCAGCAGCATACTACAGGGTAGGAGAGACATTCAGTACTTC. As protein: CASSILQGRRDIQYF. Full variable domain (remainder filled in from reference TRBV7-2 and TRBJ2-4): GAGVSQSPSNKVTEKGKDVELRCDPISGHTALYWYRQSLGQGLEFLIYFQGNSAPDKSGLPSDRFSAERTGGSVSTLTIQRTQQEDSAVYLCASSILQGRRDIQYFGAGTRLSVL.

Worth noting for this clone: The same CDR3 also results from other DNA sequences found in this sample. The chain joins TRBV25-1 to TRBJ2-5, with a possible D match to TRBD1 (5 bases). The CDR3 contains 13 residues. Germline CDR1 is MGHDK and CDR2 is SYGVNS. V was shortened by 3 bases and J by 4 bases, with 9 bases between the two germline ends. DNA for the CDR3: TGTGCCAGCAGTGAGTCAGGGCTAGAGACCCAGTACTTC. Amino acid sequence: CASSESGLETQYF.

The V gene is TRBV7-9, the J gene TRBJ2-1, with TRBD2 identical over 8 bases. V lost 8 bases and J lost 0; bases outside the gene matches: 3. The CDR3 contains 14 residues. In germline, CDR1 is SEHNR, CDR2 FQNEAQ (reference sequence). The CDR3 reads CASQGLASYNEQFF. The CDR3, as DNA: TGTGCCAGCCAAGGACTAGCCTCCTACAATGAGCAGTTCTTC.

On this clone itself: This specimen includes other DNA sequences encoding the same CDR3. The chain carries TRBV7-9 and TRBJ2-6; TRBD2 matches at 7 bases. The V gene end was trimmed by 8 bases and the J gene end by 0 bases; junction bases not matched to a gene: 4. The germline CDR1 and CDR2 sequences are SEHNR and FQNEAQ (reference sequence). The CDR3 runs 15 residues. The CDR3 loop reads CASSPGGSGANVLTF. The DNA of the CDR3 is TGTGCCAGCTCCCCGGGGGGCTCTGGGGCCAACGTCCTGACTTTC.